This T cell receptor beta chain is drawn from a study of circulating CD8 cells and anti-PD-1 response in melanoma. Study results and limitations: Published repertoire comparisons used only baseline and M1 samples.

This clonotype occurred a few times. Its antigen is unknown. Germline assignment: CDR1 GTSNPN and CDR2 SVGIG (reference sequence). Trimming shortened V by 0 bases and J by 7 bases, and 10 bases separated the two germline ends. The length of the CDR3 is 13 residues. Sorting of live CD3+CD8+TCRalphabeta+ cells by PD-1 and/or TIGIT gave four subsets. TCR libraries were prepared from roughly 15 ng of total RNA with the QIAseq Immune Repertoire TCR panel. TCRdb fed the reads into MiXCR, producing one record per CDR3 protein. The table lists a few hundred distinct CDR3 sequences, roughly 6.1% of them singletons.

This chain uses TRBV30 with TRBJ1-5, with no clear D. The TCR originated in a human donor with melanoma. The sequenced sample was CD8+ T cells from PBMCs, obtained at baseline or after one month of anti-PD-1 therapy (not recorded which). CDR3 in DNA: TGTGCCTGGAGTGTAGCGGGGAACCAGCCCCAGCATTTT. The encoded protein is CAWSVAGNQPQHF.